The T cell receptor beta chain described here comes from a study of T-cell reconstitution after alpha-beta-depleted transplantation in children. Whole-study findings and limits: Most T-cell counts and diversity one year after the transplant came from T cells that were newly produced.

Unique molecular identifiers were incorporated during preparation of the TCRbeta library. TCRdb analysed the PCR reads with MiXCR anew, one entry per CDR3 protein. The sample lists around 580,000 distinct CDR3 sequences; around 27% were seen once. About this clonotype: The target antigen is unknown.

V was cut by 6 bases and J by 8 bases, with 16 bases left in between. From germline, CDR1 is MNHEY and CDR2 SMNVEV (reference sequence). This CDR3 region has 13 residues. This receptor was taken from a boy under three years old with Wiskott-Aldrich syndrome, due to receive a stem cell transplant. The V gene is TRBV27, the J gene TRBJ1-2, with D unclear. This specimen was PBMCs, taken before TCRalphabeta/CD19-depleted stem cell transplant. The DNA for the CDR3 is TGTGCCAGCAGACTTGGACCGCTGGAAGGCTACACCTTC. Its protein product is CASRLGPLEGYTF.